This T cell receptor beta chain was profiled in a study of cytomegalovirus exposure and HLA in healthy donors. Background on the study: HLA-typed donors contributed about 85 million unique TCRs, which were held in an early data release. The study's findings and limits: Roughly uniform sequencing depth across donors was assumed, possibly incorrectly. The authors considered a cluster of highly shared sequence variants likely to be a sequencing artifact. Apparent HLA restriction characterized most CMV-associated TCR beta chains in a later analysis.

Vbeta (60) and Jbeta (13) primers were used in the PCR. Assay used: immunoSEQ multiplex PCR; TCRdb lists only in-frame clones, some missing. The table has fewer than 120,000 clones, around 79% seen once. Points on this clone: Its target is not known.

Germline loops: CDR1 MDHEN, CDR2 SYDVKM. This CDR3 comprises 14 residues. The ends were cut back, 1 base at V and 1 base at J, with 7 bases in the middle. The sequenced sample was PBMCs. This receptor was taken from a woman in her twenties or thirties in good health and CMV-seronegative. This chain uses TRBV28 with TRBJ1-1; the D is unclear. CDR3 loop: CASSLYRRNTEAFF. CDR3 nucleotide sequence: TGTGCCAGCAGTTTATACCGTAGGAACACTGAAGCTTTCTTT.